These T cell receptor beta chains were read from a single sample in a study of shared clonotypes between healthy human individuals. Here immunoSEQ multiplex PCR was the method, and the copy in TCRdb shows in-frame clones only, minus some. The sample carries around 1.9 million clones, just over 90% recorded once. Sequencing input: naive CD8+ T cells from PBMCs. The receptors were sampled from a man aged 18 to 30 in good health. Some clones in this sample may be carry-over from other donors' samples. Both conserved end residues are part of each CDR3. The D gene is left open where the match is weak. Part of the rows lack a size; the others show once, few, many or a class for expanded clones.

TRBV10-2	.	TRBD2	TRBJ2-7	TGCGCCAGCTTGGGACTAGCGGGTGCTCCCTACGAGCAGTACTTC	CASLGLAGAPYEQYF
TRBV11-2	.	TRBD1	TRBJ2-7	TGTGCCAGCAGCCTCAGCAGGACAGGGGGTTACGAGCAGTACTTC	CASSLSRTGGYEQYF
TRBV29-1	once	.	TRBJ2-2	TGCAGCGCCCGACGTACTGGGGAGCTGTTTTTT	CSARRTGELFF
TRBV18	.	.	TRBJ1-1	TGTGCCAGCTCACCGGGGGGCATTCTTAACACTGAAGCTTTCTTT	CASSPGGILNTEAFF
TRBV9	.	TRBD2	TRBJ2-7	TGTGCCAGCAGCGCCTACGGGAGGGCCGACGAGCAGTACTTC	CASSAYGRADEQYF
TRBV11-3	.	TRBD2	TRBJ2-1	TGTGCCAGCAGCATAGGGACTAGTATATTCTTC	CASSIGTSIFF
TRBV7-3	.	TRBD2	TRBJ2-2	TGTGCCAGCAGCTCACTAGCGGGGAACACCGGGGAGCTGTTTTTT	CASSSLAGNTGELFF
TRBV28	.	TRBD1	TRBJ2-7	TGTGCCAGCAGTTTAAGTGGGACAGCCTCCTACGAGCAGTACTTC	CASSLSGTASYEQYF
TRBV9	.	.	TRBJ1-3	TGTGCCAGCAGCGCGTCCGGGGGGCAGGGAAACACCATATATTTT	CASSASGGQGNTIYF
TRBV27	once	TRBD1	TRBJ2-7	TGTGCCAGCAGTTTATCGAGGGGGCCTCTTATATACGAGCAGTACTTC	CASSLSRGPLIYEQYF
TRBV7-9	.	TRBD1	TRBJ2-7	TGTGCCAGCAGCTCCCCTGGTGGACAGGGAGTCCTTATGGGGCAGTACTTC	CASSSPGGQGVLMGQYF
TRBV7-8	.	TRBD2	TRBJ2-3	TGTGCCAGCAGCTTTAGGGCTAGCGGGAGTACAGATACGCAGTATTTT	CASSFRASGSTDTQYF
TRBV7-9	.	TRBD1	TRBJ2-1	TGTGCCAGCAGCTTATATCCAGGGGGCTCCTGGGACAATGAGCAGTTCTTC	CASSLYPGGSWDNEQFF
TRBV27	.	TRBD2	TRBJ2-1	TGTGCCAGCAGTTTAACTAGCGGGACCCCATTTGAGCAGTTCTTC	CASSLTSGTPFEQFF
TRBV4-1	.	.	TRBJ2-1	TGCGCCAGCAGCCTCCTCCCCGCTCCCGACTCCTACAATGAGCAGTTCTTC	CASSLLPAPDSYNEQFF
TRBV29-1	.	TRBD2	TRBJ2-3	TGCAGCGTTGATATGACTAGCGGGAGAGCAGATACGCAGTATTTT	CSVDMTSGRADTQYF
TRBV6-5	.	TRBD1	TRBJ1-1	TGTGCCAGCAGTCTTGCCCCAGGGGGGAACACTGAAGCTTTCTTT	CASSLAPGGNTEAFF
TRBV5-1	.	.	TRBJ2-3	TGCGCCAGCAGCCCCGGAAACCTCACAGATACGCAGTATTTT	CASSPGNLTDTQYF
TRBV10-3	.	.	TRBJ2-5	TGTGCCATCAGTGAGTCGGGAGAGCCTCAAGAGACCCAGTACTTC	CAISESGEPQETQYF
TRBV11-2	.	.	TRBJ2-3	TGTGCCAGCAGCTTAGAAGGGGGGCTCAGGGATACGCAGTATTTT	CASSLEGGLRDTQYF
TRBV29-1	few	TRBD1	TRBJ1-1	TGCAGCACCCCAGGGGGCTTCACTGAAGCTTTCTTT	CSTPGGFTEAFF
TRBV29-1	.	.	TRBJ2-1	TGCAGCGCGGAAAGCTCCTACAATGAGCAGTTCTTC	CSAESSYNEQFF
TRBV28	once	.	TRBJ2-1	TGTGCCAGCAGTCCCACTCTATGGACTTACAATGAGCAGTTCTTC	CASSPTLWTYNEQFF
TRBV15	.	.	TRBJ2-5	TGTGCCACCAGCCACGTGGGGCAGGAAGAGACCCAGTACTTC	CATSHVGQEETQYF
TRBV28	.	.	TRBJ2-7	TGTGCCAGCAGGGTGACCAGACTTCACGAGCAGTACTTC	CASRVTRLHEQYF